This TCR beta chain appears in the sequencing data of a study of early T cells in non-severe SARS-CoV-2 infection. Notes on the study in general: VDJdb matches were skewed toward anti-spike CD8 T cell responses.

TCRdb re-analysed the 5' RACE reads in MiXCR, keeping a single row per CDR3 protein. Among approximately 100,000 distinct CDR3 sequences listed, approximately 14% were seen once. This CDR3 comprises 15 residues. Germline CDR1 MDHEN, CDR2 SYDVKM. V gave up 6 bases and J gave up 0 bases, with 9 bases separating them. Worth noting for this clonotype: Its antigen is not known.

The chain couples TRBV28 to TRBJ2-6; no firm D call. Sequences were obtained from whole blood. The receptor comes from an adult who was a healthcare worker with PCR-confirmed SARS-CoV-2 infection or an uninfected control (not recorded which). The CDR3 DNA follows: TGTGCCAGCAGAATGACCATCTCTGGGGCCAACGTCCTGACTTTC. Protein product: CASRMTISGANVLTF.